Each of the 8 T cell receptor beta chains below was sequenced from the same sample in a study of Tregs in tolerant kidney transplant recipients. The antigens of these receptors remain unknown. Clones were read by immunoSEQ multiplex PCR, and TCRdb kept only the in-frame ones, dropping some. The sample lists roughly 19,000 clones; roughly 65% were seen once. The specimen was Tregs from blood cultured with allogeneic cells. These receptors were collected from a human donor in good health.

The gene calls are TRBV5-1 and TRBJ2-4; D is perhaps TRBD2 (5 bases). Trimming took 2 bases from V and 2 from J, leaving 14 bases between them. The length of the CDR3 is 16 residues. Germline-derived CDR1 and CDR2 are SGHRS and YFSETQ. CDR3 region: CASSFGTGSTKNIQYF. CDR3 sequence (DNA): TGCGCCAGCAGCTTCGGTACGGGGTCGACCAAAAACATTCAGTACTTC.

The chain is built from TRBV6-5 and TRBJ1-5; 9 nucleotides match TRBD1. The CDR3 totals 14 residues. V was clipped by 5 bases and J by 7 bases; unmatched bases: 6. Per the germline V gene, CDR1 is MNHEY and CDR2 is SVGAGI. For the CDR3, the DNA is TGTGCCAGCAGTGCGACAGGGGGGCGACAGCCCCAGCATTTT. This translates into CASSATGGRQPQHF.

This clone was detected once. The V and J genes are TRBV15 and TRBJ2-3; 8 nucleotides align to TRBD1. The germline CDR1 and CDR2 sequences are LNHNV and YYDKDF (reference sequence). V trimming: 4 bases; J trimming: 3 bases; junction bases outside the gene matches: 6. The CDR3 totals 15 residues. The CDR3 is CATSTRQGLTDTQYF. Written as DNA, the CDR3 is TGTGCCACCAGCACGCGACAGGGGTTAACAGATACGCAGTATTTT.

The chain uses TRBV14 and TRBJ2-2; TRBD2 agrees at 7 bases. Trimming at V came to 3 bases and at J to 2 bases, leaving 6 bases not matched to a gene. The CDR3 is 16 residues long. Germline V gene data show CDR1 as SGHDN and CDR2 as FVKESK. The CDR3 DNA sequence: TGTGCCAGCAGCCATCGCGGGAGAGCCAACACCGGGGAGCTGTTTTTT. Amino acid sequence: CASSHRGRANTGELFF. The full variable domain, with the rest looked up from reference TRBV14 and TRBJ2-2, is EAGVTQFPSHSVIEKGQTVTLRCDPISGHDNLYWYRRVMGKEIKFLLHFVKESKQDESGMPNNRFLAERTGGTYSTLKVQPAELEDSGVYFCASSHRGRANTGELFFGEGSRLTVL.

V is TRBV14 and J is TRBJ1-1; possibly TRBD1 for D (5 bases). The CDR3 covers 15 residues. The germline V gene has CDR1 SGHDN and CDR2 FVKESK. V lost 1 base and J lost 4, with 13 bases in between. The CDR3 here is CASSQGRGGITEAFF. The CDR3 DNA is TGTGCCAGCAGCCAAGGAAGGGGCGGAATCACTGAAGCTTTCTTT.

This chain connects TRBV18 to TRBJ1-1, with unresolved D. Trimming removed 1 base at V and 5 bases at J, with 17 bases between. Germline CDR1 is KGHSH and CDR2 is LQKENI. CDR3 length: 16 residues. CDR3 loop: CASSPREGLLRTEAFF. The CDR3 region has the DNA TGTGCCAGCTCACCACGGGAAGGACTCCTGAGGACTGAAGCTTTCTTT. Together with reference TRBV18 and TRBJ1-1, the CDR3 gives the full variable domain: NAGVMQNPRHLVRRRGQEARLRCSPMKGHSHVYWYRQLPEEGLKFMVYLQKENIIDESGMPKERFSAEFPKEGPSILRIQQVVRGDSAAYFCASSPREGLLRTEAFFGQGTRLTVV.

J is TRBJ2-5 and V is TRBV5-1; 13 nucleotides agree with TRBD2. Germline-derived CDR1 and CDR2 are SGHRS and YFSETQ. With 4 bases clipped from V and 4 bases from J, the junction kept 10 bases outside the gene matches. CDR3 size: 17 residues. The CDR3 bases are TGCGCCAGCAGCCCAGGACTAGCGGGGGCCCTACGAGAGACCCAGTACTTC. Protein sequence: CASSPGLAGALRETQYF.

Regarding this clone: Within the sample, other DNA sequences also encode this same CDR3. The rearrangement links TRBV7-9 to TRBJ2-1; 8 bases fit TRBD1. Germline CDR1 is SEHNR and CDR2 is FQNEAQ (reference sequence). The trim removed 4 bases at V and 9 bases at J, leaving 20 bases unmatched. This CDR3 has 18 residues. CDR3 sequence (DNA): TGTGCCAGCAGCTCCCGGAATTGGCAGGGGGCGGGTCGGGGTGAGCAGTTCTTC. Amino acids: CASSSRNWQGAGRGEQFF.